The sample holds many counts of the clone carrying this T cell receptor (beta chain). Its antigen remains unidentified. This entry is derived from a study of radiation and T cells in renal cell carcinoma. Study outcomes and limitations: From baseline, blood top tumor clonotypes peaked at 2 weeks post-radiation.

Produced via immunoSEQ multiplex PCR; TCRdb's table is partial and in-frame only. The sample lists 95,000 to 150,000 clones, around 85% occurring once. The CDR3 consists of 11 residues. The germline gives CDR1 KGHSH, CDR2 LQKENI. V dropped 2 bases and J dropped 9 bases, with 8 bases sitting between them. The sample's time point: blood 2 weeks post-SBRT. As to treatment: 15 Gy SBRT to primary tumor, nephrectomy 4 weeks later. After SBRT, blood was collected at 2 and 4 weeks, plus baseline. The rearrangement uses TRBV18 and TRBJ2-7; no clear D. This sequence originates from a middle-aged man with renal cell carcinoma. The specimen was blood, collected from a patient whose treatment included radiotherapy and nephrectomy. The CDR3 loop reads CASSPSRRQYF. In DNA, the CDR3 is TGTGCCAGCTCACCATCTAGGAGGCAGTACTTC.